This T cell receptor beta chain was profiled in a study of prognosis after radiotherapy for stage I lung cancer. Study summary: Non-small cell lung cancer patients were all deemed medically inoperable.

Between the trimmed V and J ends, which lost 7 bases and 3 bases, there was a span of 23 bases. The CDR3 contains 17 residues. Germline assignment: CDR1 MNHGY and CDR2 SAAAGT. Remarks on this clonotype: This is likely an artifact of a read error, given a far larger clone one base away.

The study amplified the TCR beta CDR3 region from genomic DNA. This amplification was carried out by two rounds of multiplex PCR. TRBV and TRBJ genes each had their own specific primers in first-round PCR. MiXCR was run by TCRdb on the multiplex PCR reads, yielding one entry per CDR3 protein. Among about 14,000 distinct CDR3 sequences listed, 31% were seen once. Researchers took around 6 milliliters of peripheral blood at each of two time points. V is TRBV6-8 and J is TRBJ2-3; D is perhaps TRBD2 (6 bases). The starting material was PBMCs, obtained before or after stereotactic body radiation therapy (not recorded which). The sequence came from a donor aged 50 or older with non-small cell lung cancer. CDR3: CASTKTRSSVRTDTQYF. CDR3 coding DNA: TGTGCCAGCACCAAAACCCGGTCTAGCGTGAGGACAGATACGCAGTATTTT.